The rows below give T cell receptor beta chains drawn from one sample of a study of breast tumors, draining lymph nodes, adjacent tissues. TCRdb reprocessed the multiplex PCR reads with MiXCR, giving one entry per CDR3 protein. The sample holds about 63,000 distinct CDR3 sequences, less than 60% seen once. Sequenced input: breast tumor tissue. These receptor sequences come from a female donor with breast cancer. Some clones in this sample may be carry-over from other donors' samples. The CDR3 runs from the conserved cysteine through the conserved F or W. D genes are given only for firm matches. A clone size is listed for some rows: how often the clone was seen (once, few, many), or a class if it is expanded.

TRBJ2-6 TRBD1 medium-sized TRBV11-1 TGTGCCAGCAGCTGGGGACAGACCCTTTCGGGGGCCAACGTCCTGACTTTC CASSWGQTLSGANVLTF
TRBJ1-2 TRBD1 . TRBV10-2 TGCGCCAGCTTAAAGGACAGGGGGCTATCTAACTATGGCTACACCTTC CASLKDRGLSNYGYTF
TRBJ2-7 TRBD2 many TRBV7-2 TGTGCCAGCAGCACCTCGACTAGCGCAATCTACGAGCAGTACTTC CASSTSTSAIYEQYF
TRBJ1-6 . few TRBV20-1 TGCAGTGCTCAGGTTCAGAGCCATTCACCCCTCCACTTT CSAQVQSHSPLHF
TRBJ1-2 . . TRBV15 TGTGCCACCAGCAGAGGGAGGAGTAACTATGGCTACACCTTC CATSRGRSNYGYTF
TRBJ1-2 TRBD1 many TRBV19 TGTGCCAGTAACCCGGACAGGGCACTTGAGGGTGGCTACACCTTC CASNPDRALEGGYTF
TRBJ2-3 . . TRBV2 TGTGCCAGCAGAGTTGAAGATACGCAGTATTTT CASRVEDTQYF
TRBJ2-3 TRBD2 . TRBV15 TGTGCCACCAGCACTTTAGCAGGACCGGGACTAGCGGGAGTGGACCCCACAGATACGCAGTATTTT CATSTLAGPGLAGVDPTDTQYF
TRBJ2-6 . . TRBV12-3/TRBV12-4 TGTGCCAGCAGTGCTACCCTTGGGCGGCGGGGACGCTCTGGGGCCAACGTCCTGACTTTC CASSATLGRRGRSGANVLTF
TRBJ1-1 . many TRBV5-1 TGCGCCAGCAGCCTAGGTCACAGGGATGTCAACACTGAAGCTTTCTTT CASSLGHRDVNTEAFF
TRBJ2-1 TRBD1 . TRBV19 TGTGCCAGTAGACGGGACAGGGGAGGAGGTGAGCAGTTCTTC CASRRDRGGGEQFF
TRBJ2-3 TRBD2 few TRBV24-1 TGTGCCACCAGTGCTAGCGGGACAGATACGCAGTATTTT CATSASGTDTQYF
TRBJ1-4 TRBD1 . TRBV12-3/TRBV12-4 TGTGCCAGCAACGCCGGGACAGTTGGTGAAAAACTGTTTTTT CASNAGTVGEKLFF
TRBJ2-7 . . TRBV19 TGTGCCAGCAGTGCGGACATAGCCTACGAGCAGTACTTC CASSADIAYEQYF
TRBJ2-3 . few TRBV30 TGTGCCTGGAGTGTCCTAATGAGCACAAATACGCAGTATTTT CAWSVLMSTNTQYF
TRBJ1-2 TRBD1 . TRBV5-4 TGTGCCAGCAGCTTGCCATTAGGAGGGGGCTGGGGTGGCTACACCTTC CASSLPLGGGWGGYTF
TRBJ2-5 . . TRBV2 TGTGCCAGCACCGAGTTGGAGACCCAGTACTTC CASTELETQYF
TRBJ2-2 TRBD1 few TRBV2 TGTGCCAGCGAAGACAGGGTGAACACCGGGGAGCTGTTTTTT CASEDRVNTGELFF
TRBJ2-3 TRBD2 . TRBV6-6 TGTGCCAGCAGTTACCAGGGACTAGCGGGAGACTTAGATACGCAGTATTTT CASSYQGLAGDLDTQYF
TRBJ1-2 . . TRBV10-3 TGTGCCATCAGTGACCGTCAGTCAGCTAACTATGGCTACACCTTC CAISDRQSANYGYTF
TRBJ1-2 . many TRBV5-1 TGCGCCAGCAGCAGGGACACCTCTAACTATGGCTACACCTTC CASSRDTSNYGYTF
TRBJ1-1 TRBD1 . TRBV12-3/TRBV12-4 TGTGCCAGCAGTCGGACAGGTTTCGGCACTGAAGCTTTCTTT CASSRTGFGTEAFF
TRBJ2-1 TRBD1 . TRBV19 TGTGCCAGTAGAGGGACAGGGGGCAATGAGCAGTTCTTC CASRGTGGNEQFF
TRBJ2-5 TRBD1 once TRBV9 TGTGCCAGCAGCGAGGAGGGGGGACAGGTGGGCGAGACCCAGTACTTC CASSEEGGQVGETQYF
TRBJ2-3 . medium-sized TRBV11-2 TGTGCCAGCAGCCTTAATATGGATACGCAGTATTTT CASSLNMDTQYF
TRBJ2-3 TRBD2 . TRBV20-1 TGCAGTGCTACGAAGCTAGCGGGAGTCACAGATACGCAGTATTTT CSATKLAGVTDTQYF
TRBJ2-2 . many TRBV5-1 TGCGCCAGCAGGGGGAGAGCGGATACGAACACCGGGGAGCTGTTTTTT CASRGRADTNTGELFF
TRBJ2-7 TRBD2 . TRBV28 TGTGCCAGCATGGCGGGAGGGGGCTACGAGCAGTACTTC CASMAGGGYEQYF
TRBJ2-1 . . TRBV10-3 TGTGCCATCAGTGCTAAGGGGCAGATCTACAATGAGCAGTTCTTC CAISAKGQIYNEQFF
TRBJ2-7 TRBD1 . TRBV7-8 TGTGCCAGCAGCCGGACAGGGACCGAGCAGTACTTC CASSRTGTEQYF
TRBJ2-7 . many TRBV5-1 TGCGCCAGCAACCCGGTAGGGAGCTCCTACGAGCAGTACTTC CASNPVGSSYEQYF
TRBJ1-2 . many TRBV14 TGTGCCAGCAGCCAAGATCGCGGCTACACCTTC CASSQDRGYTF
TRBJ2-5 . many TRBV30 TGTGCCTGGAGTGTACTAAGGGCTGAGACCCAGTACTTC CAWSVLRAETQYF
TRBJ2-7 . once TRBV20-1 TGCAGTGCTAGACCACTAGCCCGTTACGAGCAGTACTTC CSARPLARYEQYF
TRBJ1-3 TRBD1 many TRBV19 TGTGCCAGTAGCACAGGACAGGGGGCCTTCTCTGGAAACACCATATATTTT CASSTGQGAFSGNTIYF
TRBJ2-5 . . TRBV4-1 TGCGCCAGCAGCCAAGACGGGGGAGAGACCCAGTACTTC CASSQDGGETQYF
TRBJ2-1 TRBD2 . TRBV7-3 TGTGCCAGCAGCGAAAAGCGGGAGGGCCGGGGGGGTGAGCAGTTCTTC CASSEKREGRGGEQFF
TRBJ2-7 . many TRBV3-1 TGTGCCAGCATCGGATCCGGGTCCTACGAGCAGTACTTC CASIGSGSYEQYF
TRBJ1-2 TRBD1 few TRBV6-5 TGTGCCAGCAGTTACACTACTCGACAGGGGGCGCGTGGCTACACCTTC CASSYTTRQGARGYTF
TRBJ2-7 . many TRBV2 TGTGCCAGCAGTTCCGACAGGTCCTACGAGCAGTACTTC CASSSDRSYEQYF